The sequence of this TCR beta chain was determined in a study of blood T cell repertoires in COVID-19. Study details: Nucleic acid was either cDNA or gDNA, and it came from T cells, B-cell-depleted T cells, or PBMCs.

Sequenced by immunoSEQ multiplex PCR; TCRdb stores in-frame clones only, minus some. The sample has roughly 220,000 clones, around 81% seen once. The CDR3 loop spans 15 amino acids. Trimming cost V 3 bases and J 7 bases, with 14 bases left between them. Germline V lookup: CDR1 SGDLS, CDR2 YYNGEE. The source is a woman of 80 years or more with COVID-19, enrolled during active disease. Source material: peripheral blood. This chain connects TRBV9 to TRBJ1-6, with D possibly matching TRBD1 (6 bases). This CDR3 is CASSERGRQNSPLHF. CDR3 coding DNA: TGTGCCAGCAGCGAGAGGGGGAGACAAAATTCACCCCTCCACTTT.